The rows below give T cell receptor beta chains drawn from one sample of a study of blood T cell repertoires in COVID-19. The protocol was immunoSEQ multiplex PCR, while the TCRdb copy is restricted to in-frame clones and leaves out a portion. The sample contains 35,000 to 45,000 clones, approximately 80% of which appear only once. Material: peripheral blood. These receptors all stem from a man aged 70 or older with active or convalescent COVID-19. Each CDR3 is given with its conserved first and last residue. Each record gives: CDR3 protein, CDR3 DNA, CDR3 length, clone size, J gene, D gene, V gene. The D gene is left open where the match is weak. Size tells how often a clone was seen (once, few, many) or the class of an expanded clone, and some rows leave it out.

CDR3aa: CASSQRGRATGELFF
CDR3nt: TGCGCCAGCAGCCAAAGGGGCAGGGCAACCGGGGAGCTGTTTTTT
len: 15
abundance: .
j_gene: TRBJ2-2
d_gene: .
v_gene: TRBV4-1

CDR3aa: CASTQPGQGYYGYTF
CDR3nt: TGTGCCAGCACCCAACCGGGACAGGGGTACTATGGCTACACCTTC
len: 15
abundance: few
j_gene: TRBJ1-2
d_gene: TRBD1
v_gene: TRBV11-2

CDR3aa: CASSQNPLADTQYF
CDR3nt: TGCGCCAGCAGCCAAAACCCATTGGCCGATACGCAGTATTTT
len: 14
abundance: .
j_gene: TRBJ2-3
d_gene: .
v_gene: TRBV4-1

CDR3aa: CASSRPGSGEKLFF
CDR3nt: TGTGCCAGCAGCCGTCCGGGGTCTGGGGAAAAACTGTTTTTT
len: 14
abundance: .
j_gene: TRBJ1-4
d_gene: .
v_gene: TRBV14

CDR3aa: CASRLDRPNQPQHF
CDR3nt: TGTGCAAGTCGCCTAGACAGACCCAATCAGCCCCAGCATTTT
len: 14
abundance: .
j_gene: TRBJ1-5
d_gene: .
v_gene: TRBV12-2

CDR3aa: CAISGGDGTNYGYTF
CDR3nt: TGTGCCATCAGTGGGGGGGACGGAACTAACTATGGCTACACCTTC
len: 15
abundance: .
j_gene: TRBJ1-2
d_gene: .
v_gene: TRBV10-3

CDR3aa: CASSQGPQNTIYF
CDR3nt: TGTGCCAGCAGCCAAGGTCCCCAGAACACCATATATTTT
len: 13
abundance: .
j_gene: TRBJ1-3
d_gene: .
v_gene: TRBV3-1/TRBV3-2

CDR3aa: CASTFGGINTGELFF
CDR3nt: TGTGCCAGCACCTTCGGGGGGATTAACACCGGGGAGCTGTTTTTT
len: 15
abundance: .
j_gene: TRBJ2-2
d_gene: TRBD2
v_gene: TRBV5-6

CDR3aa: CASCKGGQETQYF
CDR3nt: TGTGCCAGCTGCAAGGGGGGGCAGGAGACCCAGTACTTC
len: 13
abundance: .
j_gene: TRBJ2-5
d_gene: .
v_gene: TRBV6-6

CDR3aa: CASRVESNQPQHF
CDR3nt: TGTGCCAGCAGGGTTGAGAGCAATCAGCCCCAGCATTTT
len: 13
abundance: .
j_gene: TRBJ1-5
d_gene: .
v_gene: TRBV28

CDR3aa: CASGHTGRAFF
CDR3nt: TGTGCTAGTGGTCATACAGGGCGGGCTTTCTTT
len: 11
abundance: .
j_gene: TRBJ1-1
d_gene: .
v_gene: TRBV12-5

CDR3aa: CASRGTVSETQYF
CDR3nt: TGTGCCAGTAGGGGGACAGTGTCGGAGACCCAGTACTTC
len: 13
abundance: .
j_gene: TRBJ2-5
d_gene: TRBD1
v_gene: TRBV19